This T cell receptor beta chain was retrieved from a study of human T cells and chemical hapten exposure. Regarding the study as a whole: Expanded TCRs made up significantly more big CDR3 similarity clusters than controls did.

TCRdb analysed the RACE reads with MiXCR anew, one entry per CDR3 protein. The repertoire holds 74,000 or so distinct CDR3 sequences, with approximately 10% as singletons. Germline V gene sequence: CDR1 SGHAT, CDR2 FQNNGV. This CDR3 comprises 15 residues. Between the trimmed V and J ends, which lost 11 bases and 6 bases, there was a span of 23 bases. Only a few counts were recorded for this clonotype. The antigen is not known. The sample's time point: patch test 1, 2 weeks after DPC sensitization. Indicated treatment: therapeutic diphenylcyclopropenone sensitization with weekly scalp DPC. The origin of this receptor is a woman aged 55-75 years with alopecia areata. Some clones in this sample may be carry-over from other donors' samples. This specimen consisted of whole blood, obtained in connection with sensitization to the hapten diphenylcyclopropenone (DPC). This chain connects TRBV11-2 to TRBJ2-1, with a weak D call TRBD1 (6 bases). The CDR3 sequence: CASWGRNRVGNEQFF. As DNA, the CDR3 is TGTGCCTCCTGGGGGAGAAACAGGGTCGGCAATGAGCAGTTCTTC.